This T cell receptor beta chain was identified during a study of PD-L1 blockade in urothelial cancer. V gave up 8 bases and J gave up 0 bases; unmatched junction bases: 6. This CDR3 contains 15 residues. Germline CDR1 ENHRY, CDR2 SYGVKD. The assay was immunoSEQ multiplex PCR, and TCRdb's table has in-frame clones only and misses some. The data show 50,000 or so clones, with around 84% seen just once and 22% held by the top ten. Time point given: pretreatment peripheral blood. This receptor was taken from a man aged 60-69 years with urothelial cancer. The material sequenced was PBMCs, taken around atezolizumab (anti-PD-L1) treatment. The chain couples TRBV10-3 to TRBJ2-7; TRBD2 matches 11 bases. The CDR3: CAIGFGTSGSYEQYF. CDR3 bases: TGTGCCATCGGATTTGGGACTAGCGGCTCCTACGAGCAGTACTTC.